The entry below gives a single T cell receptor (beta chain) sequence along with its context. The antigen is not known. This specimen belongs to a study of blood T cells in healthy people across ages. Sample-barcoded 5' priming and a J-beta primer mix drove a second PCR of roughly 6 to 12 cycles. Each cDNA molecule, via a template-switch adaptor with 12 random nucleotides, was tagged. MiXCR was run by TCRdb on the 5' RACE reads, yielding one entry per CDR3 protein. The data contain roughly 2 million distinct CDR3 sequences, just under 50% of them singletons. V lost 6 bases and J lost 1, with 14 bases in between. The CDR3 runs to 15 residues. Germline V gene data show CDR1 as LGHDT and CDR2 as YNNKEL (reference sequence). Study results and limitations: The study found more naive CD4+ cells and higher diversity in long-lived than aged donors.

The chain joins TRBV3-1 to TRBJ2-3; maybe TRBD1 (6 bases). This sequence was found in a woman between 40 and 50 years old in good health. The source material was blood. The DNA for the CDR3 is TGTGCCAGCAGACGGACAGTCCTAGGCACAGATACGCAGTATTTT. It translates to CASRRTVLGTDTQYF.